The entry that follows covers one TCR beta chain sequence. CDR1 and CDR2 (germline): SGHRS, YFSETQ. Deletions cut 6 bases from V and 1 base from J, with 12 bases between. The CDR3 covers 14 residues. This sample was included in a study of CD8 T cells in Susac syndrome. Study-wide background: Among sequenced Susac syndrome patients, 5 or 6 had active disease and about eight were in remission.

RNA, at about 0.45 to 1 ug, was reverse transcribed with random hexamers. Via MiXCR, TCRdb re-called the immunoSEQ multiplex PCR reads, giving one row per CDR3 protein. The data contain roughly 190,000 distinct CDR3 sequences, 85% to 95% of them singletons. This TCR was sampled from a human donor with Susac syndrome. The J gene is TRBJ2-3, the V gene TRBV5-1, with D perhaps matching TRBD2 (6 bases). Material: CD8+ T cells from PBMCs. CDR3 coding DNA: TGCGCCAGCACTGACTGGGGGGGCACAGATACGCAGTATTTT. It encodes CASTDWGGTDTQYF.